This T cell receptor (beta chain) came from a study of blood T cells in healthy people across ages. Study observations and caveats: Naive T cell percentage and TCR beta diversity correlated strongly. Among long-lived donors, naive CD4+ cells were more numerous and diversity higher than in aged donors.

This clonotype has ten or more counts. Its antigen remains unidentified. The second PCR ran roughly 6 to 11 cycles with a sample-barcoded 5' primer and J-beta primers. Each of the samples gave a minimum of 2.5 million paired-end reads that contained CDR3. TCRdb passed the 5' RACE reads through MiXCR, listing each CDR3 protein once. The sample lists around 1.1 million distinct CDR3 sequences; under 40% were seen once. The V end was cut by 3 bases, the J end by 2 bases, with 11 bases between. Germline values: CDR1 SGDLS, CDR2 YYNGEE. The CDR3 runs to 14 residues. This chain connects TRBV9 to TRBJ1-2, with a possible D match to TRBD1 (5 bases). The receptor was isolated from a man aged 18 to 30 in good health. Specimen: blood. CDR3 DNA sequence: TGTGCCAGCAGCGAAGGAGGGGTAAACTATGGCTACACCTTC. Its protein product is CASSEGGVNYGYTF.